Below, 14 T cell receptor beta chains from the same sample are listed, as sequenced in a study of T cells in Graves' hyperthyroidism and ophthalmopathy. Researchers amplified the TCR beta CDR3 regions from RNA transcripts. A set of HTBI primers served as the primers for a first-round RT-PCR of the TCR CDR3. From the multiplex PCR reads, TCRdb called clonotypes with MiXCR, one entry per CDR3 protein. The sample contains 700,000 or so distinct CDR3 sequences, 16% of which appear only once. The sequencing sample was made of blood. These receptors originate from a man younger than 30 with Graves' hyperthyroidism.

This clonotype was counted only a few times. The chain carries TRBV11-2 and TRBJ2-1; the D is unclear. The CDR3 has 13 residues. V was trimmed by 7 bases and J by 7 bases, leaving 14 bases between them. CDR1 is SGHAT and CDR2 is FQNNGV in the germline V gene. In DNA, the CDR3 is TGTGCCAGCACGATATCTAAGGGAAATGAGCAGTTCTTC. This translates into CASTISKGNEQFF.

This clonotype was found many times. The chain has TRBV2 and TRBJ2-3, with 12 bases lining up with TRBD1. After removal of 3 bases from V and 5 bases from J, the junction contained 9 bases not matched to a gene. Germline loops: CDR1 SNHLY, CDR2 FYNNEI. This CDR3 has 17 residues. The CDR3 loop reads CASSEGHRDRGQDTQYF. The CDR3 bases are TGTGCCAGCAGTGAGGGACACCGGGACAGGGGGCAAGATACGCAGTATTTT.

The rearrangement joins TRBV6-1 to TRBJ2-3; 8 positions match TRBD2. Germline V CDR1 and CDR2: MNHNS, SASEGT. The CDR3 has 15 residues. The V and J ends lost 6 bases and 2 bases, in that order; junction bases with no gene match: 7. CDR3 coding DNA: TGTGCCAGCAGAGACCGTAGCGGGACCACAGATACGCAGTATTTT. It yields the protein CASRDRSGTTDTQYF.

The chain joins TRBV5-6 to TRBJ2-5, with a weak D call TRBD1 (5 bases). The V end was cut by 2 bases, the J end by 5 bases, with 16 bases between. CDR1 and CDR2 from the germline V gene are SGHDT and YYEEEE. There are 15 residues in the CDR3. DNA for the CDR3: TGTGCCAGCAGCTTAATACAGGATTATGTGGAGACCCAGTACTTC. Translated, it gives CASSLIQDYVETQYF.

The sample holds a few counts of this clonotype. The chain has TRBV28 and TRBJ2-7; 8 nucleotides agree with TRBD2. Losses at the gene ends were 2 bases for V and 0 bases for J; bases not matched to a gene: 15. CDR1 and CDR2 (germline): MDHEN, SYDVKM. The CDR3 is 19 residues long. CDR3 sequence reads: CASSLARGRASGSSYEQYF. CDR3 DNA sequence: TGTGCCAGCAGTTTAGCCAGGGGTAGGGCTAGCGGGTCCTCCTACGAGCAGTACTTC.

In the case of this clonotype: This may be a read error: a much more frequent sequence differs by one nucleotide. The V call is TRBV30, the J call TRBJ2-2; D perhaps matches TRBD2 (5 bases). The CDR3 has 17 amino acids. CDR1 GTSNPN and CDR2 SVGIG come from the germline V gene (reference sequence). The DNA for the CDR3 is TGTGCCCGGAGCGGCCCTCGACTGACTCAGAACACCGGGGAGCTGTTTTTT. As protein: CARSGPRLTQNTGELFF.

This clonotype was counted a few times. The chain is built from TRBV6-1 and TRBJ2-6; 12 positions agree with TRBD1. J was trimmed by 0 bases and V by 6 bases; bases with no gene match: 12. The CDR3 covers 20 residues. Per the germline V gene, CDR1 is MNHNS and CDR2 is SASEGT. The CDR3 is CASRGTGGFLPSSGANVLTF. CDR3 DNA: TGTGCCAGCAGGGGGACAGGGGGCTTCCTACCTTCCTCTGGGGCCAACGTCCTGACTTTC.

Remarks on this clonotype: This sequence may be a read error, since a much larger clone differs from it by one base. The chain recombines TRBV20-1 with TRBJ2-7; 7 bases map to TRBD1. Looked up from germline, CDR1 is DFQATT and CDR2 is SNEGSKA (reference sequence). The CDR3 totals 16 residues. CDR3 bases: TGCAGTGCTAGTTCCATGGAGACAGGGACAATCTACGGGCAGTACTTC. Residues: CSASSMETGTIYGQYF.

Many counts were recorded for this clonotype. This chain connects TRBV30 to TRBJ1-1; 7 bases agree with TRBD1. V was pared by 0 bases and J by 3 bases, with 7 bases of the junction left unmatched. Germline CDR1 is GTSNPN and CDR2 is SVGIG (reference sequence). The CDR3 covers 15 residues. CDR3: CAWSVRGRGYTEAFF. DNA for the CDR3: TGTGCCTGGAGTGTTCGGGGCAGGGGGTACACTGAAGCTTTCTTT.

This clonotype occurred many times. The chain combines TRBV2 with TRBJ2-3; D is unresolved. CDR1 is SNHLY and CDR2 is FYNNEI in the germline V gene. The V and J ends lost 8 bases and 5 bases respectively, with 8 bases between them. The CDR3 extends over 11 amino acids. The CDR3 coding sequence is TGTGCCAGCGGCGAGCGAGATACGCAGTATTTT. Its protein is CASGERDTQYF.

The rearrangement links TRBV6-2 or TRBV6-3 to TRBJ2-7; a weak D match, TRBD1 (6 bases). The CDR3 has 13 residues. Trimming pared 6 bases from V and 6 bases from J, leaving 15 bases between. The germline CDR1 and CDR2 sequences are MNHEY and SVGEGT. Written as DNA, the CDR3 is TGTGCCAGCAGCCCGGCAGGGGTGGCCGAGCAGTACTTC. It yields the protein CASSPAGVAEQYF.

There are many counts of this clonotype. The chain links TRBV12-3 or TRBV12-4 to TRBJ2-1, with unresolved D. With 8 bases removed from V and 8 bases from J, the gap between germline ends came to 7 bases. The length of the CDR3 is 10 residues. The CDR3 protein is CASAFYEQFF. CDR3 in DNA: TGTGCCAGCGCCTTCTATGAGCAGTTCTTC.

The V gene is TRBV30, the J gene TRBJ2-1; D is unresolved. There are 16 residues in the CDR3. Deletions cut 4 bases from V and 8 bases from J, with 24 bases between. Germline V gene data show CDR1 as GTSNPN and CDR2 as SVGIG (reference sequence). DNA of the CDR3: TGTGCCTGGACAGCCAAGACCCTAACTGGCATCGATGAGCAGTTCTTC. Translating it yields CAWTAKTLTGIDEQFF.

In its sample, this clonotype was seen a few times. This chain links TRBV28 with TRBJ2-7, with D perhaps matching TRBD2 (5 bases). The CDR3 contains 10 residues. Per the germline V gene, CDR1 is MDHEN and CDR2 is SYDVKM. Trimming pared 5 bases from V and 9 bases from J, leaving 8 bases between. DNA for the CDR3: TGTGCCAGCAGTCGAGGGTCGCAGTACTTC. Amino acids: CASSRGSQYF.